This T cell receptor beta chain originates from a study of blood T cells in healthy people across ages (dated by TCRdb to 2015 to 2017). About the study as a whole: Template switching captured roughly one uniquely barcoded TCR beta cDNA molecule per two T cells in model experiments. To track age-related changes in TCR beta repertoire diversity, the study relied on deep sequencing normalized with unique cDNA molecular identifiers. Two additional independent replicas of 1 million unique cDNA reads from the same blood draw were analyzed for two donors (one aged 18 to 30 and one aged 80 or older). Donors of different ages were randomly distributed across sequencing lanes to avoid experimental bias. The donors were split into four age groups: young (average 16 years), middle-aged (nearly 40), aged (roughly 68) and long-lived (over 80).

Libraries were built with 5' RACE. Sequencing relied on an Illumina HiSeq 2500. A second PCR of about 6 to 12 cycles was performed with a sample-barcoded 5' primer and a J-beta primer mix. Each TCR beta cDNA molecule received a unique molecular identifier from a template-switch 5' adaptor carrying 12 random nucleotides. Each sample yielded at least 2.5 million CDR3-containing paired-end reads. First-strand cDNA synthesis was performed from all RNA using the Mint cDNA synthesis kit, with priming by a TRBC-specific oligonucleotide. After uracil-DNA glycosylase treatment, a first 18-cycle PCR used universal primers M1SS and BC2_uni_R on all cDNA. On the authors' methods: Normalization of each sample was performed by random selection of 1 million high-quality reads, each carrying a distinct molecular identifier. Reads with shared molecular identifiers were discarded instead of being binned into consensus sequences. MiTCR, run with a Q25 quality threshold and the strictest error-elimination algorithm, handled CDR3 identification, clonotype clustering and error correction. A nonparametric unseen species model with Euler transformation was used to estimate lower-bound total TCR beta diversity. TCRdb itself trimmed the public reads at Q25 with fastp, ran MiXCR and retained productive beta chains. Under each unique CDR3 protein, matching rows form one entry showing the most common genes and DNA. The V and J calls come from TCRdb's annotation, not from the publication. The sample table lists about 680,000 distinct CDR3 sequences, about 52% of them with a count of one. The ten top clones hold 30% to 40% of the sample.

What the authors observed across the whole study: Donor CMV infection status was unknown, potentially confounding age-related changes in expanded clonotypes. Total diversity estimates from one million sequenced T cells were considered lower bounds and underestimates. Compared with the aged group, the long-lived group had more naive CD4+ T cells, fewer expanded clones and increased TCR diversity, a pattern suggesting age selection. A strong correlation was found between observed TCR beta diversity and the percentage of naive T cells measured by flow cytometry. Because profiling used bulk unsorted PBMCs, naive and antigen-experienced compartments could not be compared conclusively. Observed TCR beta diversity per million T cells fell roughly linearly with age, and a significant reduction was already apparent by age roughly 40.

Systemically healthy Caucasian individuals from Russia, about 38 in total and aged about 6 to 100 years, were included as donors. Each donor gave about 11 milliliters of peripheral blood, drawn into EDTA-treated Vacutainer tubes. PBMCs were isolated by Ficoll-Paque density-gradient centrifugation, with at least 7 million obtained per sample. Trizol reagent was used to extract total RNA from PBMCs, with at least 6 micrograms per sample. Naive CD45RAhigh/CD27high T cell percentages were measured by flow cytometry on a PBMC aliquot from every donor. From a lookup of the germline V gene (reference sequence), CDR1 and CDR2 are MNHEY and SMNVEV. From cysteine to phenylalanine, the CDR3 is 14 amino acids long. The kept DNA is CDR3 alone, 42 bases in frame from the first base. Trimming at the junction amounts to 7 bases on V and 3 bases on J, and the germline ends lie 13 bases apart. On this clonotype: The antigen this receptor binds is unknown. The record has no base qualities; no much larger clone is one base away.

The sequence derives from a woman aged 55-70 years in good health. This receptor chain uses TRBV27 and TRBJ2-1, with no D gene named confidently. The sample consisted of blood. This receptor has the CDR3 CASTRSSNYNEQFF. The DNA sequence is TGTGCCAGCACTAGATCGTCCAACTACAATGAGCAGTTCTTC.